The 25 T cell receptor beta chains listed next were all sequenced from one sample in a study of shared clonotypes between healthy human individuals. Profiled with immunoSEQ multiplex PCR; TCRdb holds only in-frame clones, not every one. The sample includes hundreds of thousands of clones, approximately 97% of them seen just once. Sequenced input: naive CD4+ T cells sorted from blood. The subset is: CD45RA+ positively selected. These receptors came from a woman aged 25 to 45 in good health.

The chain employs TRBV1 and TRBJ1-4; the table's D call, TRBD1, has no DNA check behind it. TRBV1 is listed as a pseudogene. CDR3 length equals 13 residues. Here the CDR3 DNA reads TGCACCAGCAGGGGACAGGGAGGGGAAAAACTGTTTTTT. Translation gives CTSRGQGGEKLFF.

The chain links TRBV4-1 to TRBJ2-1; no firm D call. This CDR3 is 14 amino acids long. Trimming took 0 bases from V and 4 from J, leaving 7 bases between them. Germline V lookup: CDR1 MGHRA, CDR2 YSYEKL. CDR3 sequence: CASSQEAPYNEQFF. Here the CDR3 DNA reads TGCGCCAGCAGCCAAGAAGCCCCTTACAATGAGCAGTTCTTC.

The chain uses TRBV5-1 and TRBJ1-5, with D possibly being TRBD1 (6 bases). CDR3 length: 14 amino acids. V lost 3 bases, J lost 5 bases, and 12 bases lay in between. CDR1 is SGHRS and CDR2 is YFSETQ in the germline V gene. CDR3 in amino acids: CASSSQPGDQPQHF. The CDR3 DNA reads TGCGCCAGCAGCTCGCAACCAGGGGATCAGCCCCAGCATTTT.

This clone was recorded only once. The chain combines TRBV18 with TRBJ1-2; no definite D call. The germline gives CDR1 KGHSH, CDR2 LQKENI. This CDR3 is built from 12 residues. The V end was cut by 2 bases, the J end by 7 bases, with 8 bases between. As DNA, the CDR3 is TGTGCCAGCTCACCAGGTGGATTTGGCTACACCTTC. Residues: CASSPGGFGYTF.

This chain links TRBV5-1 with TRBJ2-5; 7 nucleotides match TRBD2. The closer fit of TRBJ2-7 to the DNA end suggests the J call may be wrong. CDR1 SGHRS and CDR2 YFSETQ come from the germline V gene. The CDR3 is 14 residues long. The DNA of the CDR3 is TGCGCCAGCAGCTTAGGTGCGGGAGCCTACGAGCAGTACTTC. Translation: CASSLGAGAYEQYF.

V gene TRBV6-1 combines with J gene TRBJ2-5, with unresolved D. This CDR3 spans 14 amino acids. Trimming pared 10 bases from V and 7 bases from J, leaving 22 bases between. Germline CDR1 and CDR2: MNHNS and SASEGT. The DNA for the CDR3 is TGTGCCACCAAACGAGACGGGTTCCCTTGGACCCAGTACTTC. Translated, it gives CATKRDGFPWTQYF.

The rearrangement links TRBV2 to TRBJ2-7, with D perhaps TRBD1 (5 bases). V was shortened by 6 bases and J by 0 bases, with 15 bases between the two germline ends. Per germline, CDR1 SNHLY and CDR2 FYNNEI. The CDR3 consists of 15 residues. CDR3 bases: TGTGCCAGCAGACCGCAGGGAATCAGCTCCTACGAGCAGTACTTC. It is translated as CASRPQGISSYEQYF.

This clone has more than one count but fewer than ten. The genes are TRBV5-1 and TRBJ1-1; D unresolved. Per the germline V gene, CDR1 is SGHRS and CDR2 is YFSETQ. The ends were cut back, 0 bases at V and 10 bases at J, with 10 bases in the middle. The CDR3 has 12 residues. The DNA of the CDR3 is TGCGCCAGCAGCTTGGATCAGGATGGAGCTTTCTTT. It translates to CASSLDQDGAFF. Drawing the rest from reference TRBV5-1 and TRBJ1-1, the complete variable domain is KAGVTQTPRYLIKTRGQQVTLSCSPISGHRSVSWYQQTPGQGLQFLFEYFSETQRNKGNFPGRFSGRQFSNSRSEMNVSTLELGDSALYLCASSLDQDGAFFGQGTRLTVV.

The V call is TRBV25-1, the J call TRBJ2-1; TRBD2 matches at 9 bases. The V gene's germline CDR1 is MGHDK and CDR2 SYGVNS. V dropped 4 bases and J dropped 8; count of bases not matched to a gene: 15. This CDR3 spans 17 amino acids. The CDR3: CASSARPGLAVLHEQFF. The DNA for the CDR3 is TGTGCCAGCAGTGCCCGACCGGGACTAGCAGTGTTGCATGAGCAGTTCTTC.

This clone showed up just once. The chain is built from TRBV29-1 and TRBJ2-5, with a weak D call TRBD2 (6 bases). CDR1 and CDR2 from the germline V gene are SQVTM and ANQGSEA. This CDR3 comprises 18 residues. Trimming took off 7 bases at V and 4 bases at J, with 31 bases between the two ends. The CDR3 DNA is TGCAGCGCCTTACTCCCGGGACGATCGAGGAGGGTGAGAGAGACCCAGTACTTC. It is translated as CSALLPGRSRRVRETQYF. Variable domain in full (rest from reference TRBV29-1 and TRBJ2-5): SAVISQKPSRDICQRGTSLTIQCQVDSQVTMMFWYRQQPGQSLTLIATANQGSEATYESGFVIDKFPISRPNLTFSTLTVSNMSPEDSSIYLCSALLPGRSRRVRETQYFGPGTRLLVL.

V gene TRBV6-5 combines with J gene TRBJ2-7, with D tentatively TRBD2 (6 bases). Germline loops: CDR1 MNHEY, CDR2 SVGAGI. V was cut by 2 bases and J by 6 bases, with 11 bases left in between. CDR3 length equals 13 residues. The CDR3 nucleotides read TGTGCCAGCAGTTACGGTCCGGGAGCCGAGCAGTACTTC. It translates to CASSYGPGAEQYF.

The chain couples TRBV28 to TRBJ1-5, with D possibly matching TRBD1 (6 bases). CDR3 length equals 14 residues. Germline CDR1 MDHEN, CDR2 SYDVKM. V was cut by 8 bases and J by 6 bases, with 17 bases left in between. The CDR3 nucleotides read TGTGCCAGCGGCGGGGGGGCTGCGGTTCAGCCCCAGCATTTT. As protein: CASGGGAAVQPQHF.

The chain links TRBV19 to TRBJ2-7; TRBD1 agrees at 7 bases. Germline values: CDR1 LNHDA, CDR2 SQIVND (reference sequence). The CDR3 spans 13 residues. V was pared by 6 bases and J by 6 bases, with 8 bases of the junction left unmatched. The CDR3 here is CASSDRVAGEQYF. In nucleotides, the CDR3 is TGTGCCAGTAGCGACAGGGTCGCCGGCGAGCAGTACTTC. Full variable domain (rest looked up from reference TRBV19 and TRBJ2-7): DGGITQSPKYLFRKEGQNVTLSCEQNLNHDAMYWYRQDPGQGLRLIYYSQIVNDFQKGDIAEGYSVSREKKESFPLTVTSAQKNPTAFYLCASSDRVAGEQYFGPGTRLTVT.

This clone has just one count. The chain uses TRBV5-1 and TRBJ1-2; a weak D match, TRBD1 (5 bases). This CDR3 comprises 12 residues. Deletions cut 5 bases from V and 6 bases from J, with 11 bases between. Germline CDR1 and CDR2: SGHRS and YFSETQ. CDR3 amino acids: CASSWGGNGYTF. The CDR3 DNA is TGCGCCAGCAGTTGGGGGGGTAATGGCTACACCTTC.

V gene TRBV19 combines with J gene TRBJ2-6, with 9 positions matching TRBD2. V was pared by 8 bases and J by 2 bases, with 13 bases of the junction left unmatched. The CDR3 loop spans 18 amino acids. Germline V lookup: CDR1 LNHDA, CDR2 SQIVND (reference sequence). The CDR3 DNA sequence: TGTGCCAGTTTTTCACCGAGGCGGGAGGGAGCTGGGGCCAACGTCCTGACTTTC. It translates to CASFSPRREGAGANVLTF.

This chain links TRBV6-6 with TRBJ2-7; TRBD1 matches 9 bases. Germline CDR1 MNHNY, CDR2 SVGAGI (reference sequence). Trimming cost V 5 bases and J 4 bases; bases outside gene matches: 3. This CDR3 spans 13 amino acids. CDR3 amino acids: CASSIGTGYEQYF. The CDR3 nucleotides are TGTGCCAGCAGTATTGGGACAGGGTACGAGCAGTACTTC.

This chain links TRBV28 with TRBJ2-1; D not resolved. V was clipped by 5 bases and J by 5 bases, with 16 bases between them. CDR3 size: 15 residues. CDR1 MDHEN and CDR2 SYDVKM come from the germline V gene. The CDR3 is CASSDTLSLNNEQFF. The DNA for the CDR3 is TGTGCCAGCAGTGACACCTTAAGCTTAAACAATGAGCAGTTCTTC.

The chain couples TRBV2 to TRBJ2-7; D is ambiguous. The length of the CDR3 is 10 residues. Germline lookup yields CDR1 SNHLY and CDR2 FYNNEI. V lost 7 bases and J lost 4, with 5 bases in between. CDR3 in amino acids: CASKAYEQYF. The CDR3 coding sequence is TGTGCCAGCAAGGCTTACGAGCAGTACTTC. Variable domain in full (rest from reference TRBV2 and TRBJ2-7): EPEVTQTPSHQVTQMGQEVILRCVPISNHLYFYWYRQILGQKVEFLVSFYNNEISEKSEIFDDQFSVERPDGSNFTLKIRSTKLEDSAMYFCASKAYEQYFGPGTRLTVT.

This clone was recorded once. The CDR3 coding sequence is TGTGCCAGCAGTGAATCACATTGGGCAGCATTTCGGAACACCATATATTTT. Protein: CASSESHWAAFRNTIYF. The chain has TRBV6-1 and TRBJ1-3; D ambiguous. Deletions cut 2 bases from V and 7 bases from J, with 21 bases between. Per germline, CDR1 MNHNS and CDR2 SASEGT. This CDR3 contains 17 residues.

V is TRBV27 and J is TRBJ2-1, with D possibly being TRBD2 (7 bases). Germline V CDR1 and CDR2: MNHEY, SMNVEV (reference sequence). The length of the CDR3 is 14 residues. Trimming pared 6 bases from V and 9 bases from J, leaving 18 bases between. In DNA form, the CDR3 reads TGTGCCAGCAGGGGGGGGCCAGTCGATGGTGAGCAGTTCTTC. It yields the protein CASRGGPVDGEQFF.

The rearrangement joins TRBV5-1 to TRBJ2-3, with a possible D match to TRBD2 (6 bases). Deletions cut 0 bases from V and 0 bases from J, with 14 bases between. The CDR3 length is 17 residues. Germline CDR1 SGHRS, CDR2 YFSETQ. The CDR3 here is CASSLAGPAGSTDTQYF. The CDR3 region has the DNA TGCGCCAGCAGCTTGGCAGGCCCAGCGGGCAGCACAGATACGCAGTATTTT.

V gene TRBV5-4 combines with J gene TRBJ2-7; D may be TRBD1 (6 bases). V was clipped by 5 bases and J by 5 bases, with 14 bases between them. The CDR3 sequence is 13 residues long. Germline CDR1 and CDR2: SGHNT and YYREEE (reference sequence). The CDR3 DNA reads as TGTGCCAGCAGGCATACAGGGCTCGACGAGCAGTACTTC. The encoded protein is CASRHTGLDEQYF.

The chain recombines TRBV15 with TRBJ2-3, with TRBD2 matching over 8 bases. Germline lookup yields CDR1 LNHNV and CDR2 YYDKDF (reference sequence). The junction had 9 bases not matched to a gene; V was cut back by 0 bases and J by 4 bases. The CDR3 covers 17 residues. CDR3 sequence reads: CATSRDSGSPASDTQYF. The CDR3 nucleotides are TGTGCCACCAGCAGAGACAGCGGGAGCCCTGCTTCAGATACGCAGTATTTT.

The chain uses TRBV28 and TRBJ1-5; 7 bases line up with TRBD1. Germline CDR1 and CDR2: MDHEN and SYDVKM. V lost 10 bases and J lost 5; bases outside the gene matches: 14. This CDR3 has 15 residues. The CDR3 DNA reads as TGTGCCACCTGGCCTGGGACAGCGCGCCATCAGCCCCAGCATTTT. This encodes CATWPGTARHQPQHF.

The chain has TRBV5-6 and TRBJ2-7; 7 bases match TRBD2. V shed 1 base and J 6 bases; nucleotides not matched to a gene: 7. The CDR3 loop spans 14 amino acids. Germline CDR1 SGHDT, CDR2 YYEEEE. The CDR3 loop reads CASSLPAGRSEQYF. The CDR3 nucleotides are TGTGCCAGCAGCTTGCCAGCGGGACGGAGCGAGCAGTACTTC.